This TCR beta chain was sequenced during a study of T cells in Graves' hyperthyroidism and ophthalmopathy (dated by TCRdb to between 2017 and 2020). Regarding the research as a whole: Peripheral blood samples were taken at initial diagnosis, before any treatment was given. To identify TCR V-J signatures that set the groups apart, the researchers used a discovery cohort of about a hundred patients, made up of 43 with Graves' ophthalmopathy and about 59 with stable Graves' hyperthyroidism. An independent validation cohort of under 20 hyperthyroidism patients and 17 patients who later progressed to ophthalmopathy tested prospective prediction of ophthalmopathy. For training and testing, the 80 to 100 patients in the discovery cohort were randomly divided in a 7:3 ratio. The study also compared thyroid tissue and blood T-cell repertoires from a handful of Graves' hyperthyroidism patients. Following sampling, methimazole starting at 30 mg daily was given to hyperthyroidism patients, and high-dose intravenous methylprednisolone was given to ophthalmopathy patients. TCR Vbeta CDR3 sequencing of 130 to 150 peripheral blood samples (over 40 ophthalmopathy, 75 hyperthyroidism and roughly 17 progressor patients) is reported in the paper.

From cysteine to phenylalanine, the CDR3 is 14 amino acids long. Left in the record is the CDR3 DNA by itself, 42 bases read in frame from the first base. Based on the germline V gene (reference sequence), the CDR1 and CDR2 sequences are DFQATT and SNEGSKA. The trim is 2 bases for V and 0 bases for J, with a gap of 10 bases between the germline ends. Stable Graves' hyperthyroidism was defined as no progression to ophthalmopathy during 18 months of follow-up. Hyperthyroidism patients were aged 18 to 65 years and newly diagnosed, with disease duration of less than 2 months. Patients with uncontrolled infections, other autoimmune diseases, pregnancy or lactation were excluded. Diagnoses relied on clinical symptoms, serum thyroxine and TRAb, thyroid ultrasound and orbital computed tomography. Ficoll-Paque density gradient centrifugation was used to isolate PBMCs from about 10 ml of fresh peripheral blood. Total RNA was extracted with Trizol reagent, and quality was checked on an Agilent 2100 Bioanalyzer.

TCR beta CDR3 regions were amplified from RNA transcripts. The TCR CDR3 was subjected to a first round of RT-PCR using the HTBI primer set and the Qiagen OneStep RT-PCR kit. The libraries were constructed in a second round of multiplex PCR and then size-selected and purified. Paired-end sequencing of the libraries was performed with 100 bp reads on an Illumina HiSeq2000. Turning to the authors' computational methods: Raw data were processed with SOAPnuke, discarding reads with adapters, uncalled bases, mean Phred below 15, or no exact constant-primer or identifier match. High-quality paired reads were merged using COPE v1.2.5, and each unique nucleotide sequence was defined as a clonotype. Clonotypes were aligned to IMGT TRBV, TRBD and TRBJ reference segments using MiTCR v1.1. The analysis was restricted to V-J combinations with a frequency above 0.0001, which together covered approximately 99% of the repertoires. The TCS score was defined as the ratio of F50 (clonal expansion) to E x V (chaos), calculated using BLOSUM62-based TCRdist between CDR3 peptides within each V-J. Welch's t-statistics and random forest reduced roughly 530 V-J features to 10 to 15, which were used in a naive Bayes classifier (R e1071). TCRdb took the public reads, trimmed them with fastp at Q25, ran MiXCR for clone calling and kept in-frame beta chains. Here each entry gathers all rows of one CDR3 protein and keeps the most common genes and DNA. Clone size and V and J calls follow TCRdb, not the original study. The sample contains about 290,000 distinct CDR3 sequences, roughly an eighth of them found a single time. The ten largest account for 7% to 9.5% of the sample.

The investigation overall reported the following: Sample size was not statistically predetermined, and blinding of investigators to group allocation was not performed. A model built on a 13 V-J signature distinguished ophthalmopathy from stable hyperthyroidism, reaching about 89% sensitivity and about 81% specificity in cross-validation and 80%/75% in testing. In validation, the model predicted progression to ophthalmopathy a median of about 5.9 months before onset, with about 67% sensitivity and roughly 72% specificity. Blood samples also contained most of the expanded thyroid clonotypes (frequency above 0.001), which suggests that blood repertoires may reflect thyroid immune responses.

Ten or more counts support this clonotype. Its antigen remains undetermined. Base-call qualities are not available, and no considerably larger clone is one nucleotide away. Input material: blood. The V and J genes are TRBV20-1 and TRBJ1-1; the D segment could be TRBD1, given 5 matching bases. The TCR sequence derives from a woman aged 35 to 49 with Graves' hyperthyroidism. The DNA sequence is TGCAGTGCTAGACAGGGTTCCATGAACACTGAAGCTTTCTTT. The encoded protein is CSARQGSMNTEAFF.